This T cell receptor beta chain was captured by sequencing in a study of CD8 T cells in ankylosing spondylitis. The germline V gene has CDR1 SGHTA and CDR2 FQGNSA. Trimming shortened V by 5 bases and J by 5 bases, and 15 bases separated the two germline ends. This CDR3 region has 14 residues. TCRdb passed the 5' RACE reads through MiXCR, listing each CDR3 protein once. The sample yields 30,000 to 45,000 distinct CDR3 sequences, about 9.3% seen once. This clonotype was observed many times. Sequenced material: blood, either unsorted or a sorted T cell fraction (not recorded which). The chain links TRBV7-2 to TRBJ1-2; D might be TRBD1 (5 bases). This clonotype was obtained from a male donor with ankylosing spondylitis or in good health (not recorded which). The CDR3 sequence: CASSLRQSEYGYTF. The CDR3 coding sequence is TGTGCCAGCAGCCTGCGACAGTCCGAGTATGGCTACACCTTC. The whole variable domain, remainder taken from reference TRBV7-2 and TRBJ1-2, is GAGVSQSPSNKVTEKGKDVELRCDPISGHTALYWYRQSLGQGLEFLIYFQGNSAPDKSGLPSDRFSAERTGGSVSTLTIQRTQQEDSAVYLCASSLRQSEYGYTFGSGTRLTVV.